This T cell receptor beta chain was sequenced during a study of early T cells in non-severe SARS-CoV-2 infection. Study overall: RNA in bulk from unsorted whole blood was sequenced, and chains were unpaired.

Deletions cut 9 bases from V and 14 bases from J, with 21 bases between. The germline V gene has CDR1 SGHRS and CDR2 YFSETQ. CDR3 size: 12 residues. Study-level points and caveats: VDJdb matches were skewed toward anti-spike CD8 T cell responses.

Unique molecular identifiers were affixed to single, distinct cDNA molecules. MiXCR, run by TCRdb on the 5' RACE reads, gives a single entry per CDR3 protein. The table has about 120,000 distinct CDR3 sequences, over 10% seen once. To note about this clonotype: Its target is unknown.

The input for sequencing was whole blood, taken at baseline. The sequence came from an adult who was a healthcare worker with PCR-confirmed SARS-CoV-2 infection or an uninfected control (not recorded which). The rearrangement uses TRBV5-1 and TRBJ2-1, with a possible D match to TRBD1 (6 bases). The CDR3 nucleotides are TGCGCCACCAGGGGAAGCGCGGGTGCGGAGTTCTTC. Amino acids: CATRGSAGAEFF.